This T cell receptor (beta chain) is drawn from a study of blood T cells in healthy people across ages (dated by TCRdb to the mid-2010s). Background for the entire study: In model experiments, template switching captured about one uniquely barcoded TCR beta cDNA molecule for every two T cells. Using deep sequencing normalized with unique cDNA molecular identifiers, the study measured how TCR beta repertoire diversity changes with age. Donors were grouped into four age groups: young (average roughly 15 years), middle-aged (about 40), aged (62) and long-lived (over 80). For two donors (one aged 18 to 29 and one aged 80 or older), the study analyzed two additional independent replicas of 1 million unique cDNA reads from the same blood draw. Broad study findings and their caveats: Bulk unsorted PBMC profiling prevented conclusive comparison of naive and antigen-experienced compartments. As age increased, observed TCR beta diversity per million T cells dropped in a roughly linear way, and a significant reduction was already evident by age about 40. Observed TCR beta diversity correlated strongly with the percentage of naive T cells measured by flow cytometry. Estimates of total diversity based on one million sequenced T cells were considered lower bounds and underestimates. Compared with the aged group, more naive CD4+ T cells, fewer expanded clones and increased TCR diversity were shown by the long-lived group, suggesting age selection. The CMV infection status of donors was not known, potentially confounding age-related changes in expanded clonotypes.

Compared with germline, V lacks 4 bases and J lacks 4 bases; bases without a gene match: 9. From a lookup of the germline V gene, CDR1 and CDR2 are MDHEN and SYDVKM. Inclusive of the bounding cysteine and phenylalanine, the CDR3 is 15 residues long. Only the CDR3 DNA stays, 45 bases, in frame from base 1. For this clonotype: What antigen it recognizes has not been identified. No clone much larger than this one lies a single base away; base qualities are absent.

Receptor amplification or capture employed 5' RACE. Sequenced on an Illumina HiSeq 2500. A second PCR of about 6 to 12 cycles was run with a J-beta primer mix and a sample-barcoded 5' primer. Each TCR beta cDNA molecule received a unique molecular identifier from a template-switch 5' adaptor carrying 12 random nucleotides. Each sample yielded at least 2.5 million CDR3-containing paired-end reads. The Mint cDNA synthesis kit, primed by a TRBC-specific oligonucleotide, was used to synthesize first-strand cDNA from all RNA. Following uracil-DNA glycosylase treatment, a first 18-cycle PCR with universal primers M1SS and BC2_uni_R was performed on all cDNA. Concerning the study's data processing: Normalization of each sample was performed by random selection of 1 million high-quality reads, each carrying a distinct molecular identifier. Instead of being binned into consensus sequences, reads that shared molecular identifiers were thrown out. MiTCR, run with a Q25 quality threshold and the strictest error-elimination algorithm, handled CDR3 identification, clonotype clustering and error correction. Lower-bound total TCR beta diversity was estimated with a nonparametric unseen species model using Euler transformation. TCRdb itself trimmed the public reads at Q25 with fastp, ran MiXCR and retained productive beta chains. Each entry is one CDR3 protein sequence, shown with its most common DNA and genes. Clone size and V and J calls follow TCRdb, not the original study. This sample lists 800,000 to 950,000 distinct CDR3 sequences; approximately 32% were detected once. The ten largest clones add up to around 9.6% of the sample.

Donors were around 37 systemically healthy Caucasian individuals from Russia aged 6 to 90 years. Approximately 10 milliliters of peripheral blood were collected from each donor into EDTA-treated Vacutainer tubes. Ficoll-Paque density-gradient centrifugation was used to isolate PBMCs, with at least 7 million obtained per sample. Total RNA, at least 5 micrograms per sample, was extracted from PBMCs with Trizol reagent. For every donor, flow cytometry on a PBMC aliquot measured the percentage of naive CD45RAhigh/CD27high T cells. This sample was shared with a second study, whose subject was T cells of mothers and their children. The second study also describes: Donors were nine systemically healthy Caucasian individuals: three mothers and their six children. cDNA synthesis used all of the extracted RNA, with roughly 1.5 ug of RNA in each 15 ul reaction. Sample barcodes and 2-4 random nucleotides were added via the M1S primer in the second PCR. Each mother yielded over 10 million TCR beta CDR3 reads and each child 2.5 million to 3.5 million reads. TCR recombination output is similarly shaped by thymic selection in related and unrelated pairs, with a minor effect exerted by inherited differences. Related mother-child pairs always showed normalized repertoire overlap that was slightly higher than in unrelated mother-child pairs, though the difference was never significant. No persistent microchimeric T cell clones were found, with a detection sensitivity of 80 to 100 clones per million clonotypes. The study used deep NGS to compare TCR beta repertoires of mothers and children, seeking features distinguishing related mother-child pairs from unrelated individuals. Mothers averaged around 43 +/- 4 years of age and children averaged around 11 +/- 4 years. After adapter ligation with NEBNext reagents, the libraries were sequenced on Illumina HiSeq 2000 with 100+100 nt paired-end reads. Mother and child libraries were prepared a month apart and sequenced in separate runs to prevent cross-contamination. For each donor, between about 500,000 and 2,200,000 distinct TCR beta clonotypes were identified. Naive TCR beta clonotypes were estimated from low-frequency clonotypes matched to each donor's FACS-determined naive share, without sorting.

The sequence was obtained from a woman aged 40 to 50 in good health. The sequence links TRBV28 to TRBJ1-1; 7 bases in between match TRBD1. The sequencing sample was made of blood. The sequenced DNA: TGTGCCAGCAGTTCATACTGGACAGGCGGCACTGAAGCTTTCTTT. This yields the protein CASSSYWTGGTEAFF.